These 32 T cell receptor beta chains share one sample of origin, sequenced in a study of a mutant IDH1 vaccine in newly diagnosed glioma. Their recognized antigens are unknown. Time point indicated: week 5, during vaccination. Each dose delivered 300 ug of mutant IDH1 20-mer peptide subcutaneously with imiquimod. Profiled with immunoSEQ multiplex PCR; TCRdb holds only in-frame clones, not every one. The sample yields 38,000 or so clones, roughly nine tenths seen once. The sequencing used PBMCs, collected from a glioma patient whose treatment included an IDH1 peptide vaccine. The receptors derive from a man aged 45-65 years with glioma.

This chain links TRBV6-1 with TRBJ2-3, with 8 bases matching TRBD1. CDR1 MNHNS and CDR2 SASEGT come from the germline V gene. V shed 2 bases and J 4 bases; nucleotides not matched to a gene: 5. This CDR3 comprises 15 residues. The CDR3 sequence: CASSETGTGADTQYF. The CDR3, as DNA: TGTGCCAGCAGTGAAACCGGGACAGGCGCAGATACGCAGTATTTT.

The CDR3 DNA is TGCGCCAGCACCCCGGGAAGGGGTACTAATGAAAAACTGTTTTTT. Amino acid sequence: CASTPGRGTNEKLFF. V usage is TRBV5-1 and J usage is TRBJ1-4; D may be TRBD1 (5 bases). This CDR3 has 15 residues. Germline assignment: CDR1 SGHRS and CDR2 YFSETQ. V lost 6 bases to trimming and J lost 2 bases, with 14 bases between them.

This clone was seen once. The chain combines TRBV18 with TRBJ2-2, with 9 bases identical to TRBD1. V gave up 2 bases and J gave up 4 bases; unmatched junction bases: 2. Germline V CDR1 and CDR2: KGHSH, LQKENI. The CDR3 is made up of 15 amino acids. DNA of the CDR3: TGTGCCAGCTCACCAGGACAGGGGAGCACCGGGGAGCTGTTTTTT. It is translated as CASSPGQGSTGELFF. Using reference TRBV18 and TRBJ2-2 for the parts outside the CDR3, the full variable domain is NAGVMQNPRHLVRRRGQEARLRCSPMKGHSHVYWYRQLPEEGLKFMVYLQKENIIDESGMPKERFSAEFPKEGPSILRIQQVVRGDSAAYFCASSPGQGSTGELFFGEGSRLTVL.

The chain joins TRBV5-1 to TRBJ1-1; no clear D. CDR3 length: 12 amino acids. V was cut by 6 bases and J by 4 bases, with 10 bases left in between. In germline, CDR1 is SGHRS, CDR2 YFSETQ. As DNA, the CDR3 is TGCGCCAGCAACCCAGATGGCACTGAAGCTTTCTTT. Residues: CASNPDGTEAFF.

The V and J genes are TRBV10-1 and TRBJ2-7; D gene ambiguous. Between the trimmed V and J ends, which lost 8 bases and 0 bases, there was a span of 11 bases. From germline, CDR1 is WNHNN and CDR2 SYGVQD (reference sequence). This CDR3 is 13 amino acids long. CDR3 DNA: TGCGCCAGCTCGGACGGTTACTCCTACGAGCAGTACTTC. As protein: CASSDGYSYEQYF.

This sequence joins TRBV7-6 and TRBJ1-5; D call uncertain. The CDR3 has 14 amino acids. Germline V gives CDR1 SGHVS, CDR2 FNYEAQ. V was clipped by 5 bases and J by 2 bases, with 10 bases between them. The CDR3 region has the DNA TGTGCCAGCAGCGAGACATTAGGCAATCAGCCCCAGCATTTT. Protein: CASSETLGNQPQHF. Combining the CDR3 with reference TRBV7-6 and TRBJ1-5 gives the whole variable domain GAGVSQSPRYKVTKRGQDVALRCDPISGHVSLYWYRQALGQGPEFLTYFNYEAQQDKSGLPNDRFSAERPEGSISTLTIQRTEQRDSAMYRCASSETLGNQPQHFGDGTRLSIL.

This chain joins TRBV5-4 and TRBJ1-1; perhaps TRBD1 as D (5 bases). Germline lookup yields CDR1 SGHNT and CDR2 YYREEE (reference sequence). V was pared by 3 bases and J by 0 bases, with 9 bases between. The CDR3 is 14 residues long. The CDR3, as DNA: TGTGCCAGCAGCTCGGGGGGGGTGAACACTGAAGCTTTCTTT. Its translation is CASSSGGVNTEAFF.

This rearrangement joins TRBV7-2 to TRBJ2-3; possible D gene TRBD2, 5 bases. This CDR3 contains 15 residues. V dropped 3 bases and J dropped 0 bases, with 10 bases sitting between them. The germline V gene has CDR1 SGHTA and CDR2 FQGNSA. CDR3 bases: TGTGCCAGCAGCTTTAGCGTCTTTAGCACAGATACGCAGTATTTT. It yields the protein CASSFSVFSTDTQYF.

The V call is TRBV13, the J call TRBJ2-5, with TRBD2 identical over 8 bases. J was trimmed by 1 base and V by 4 bases; bases with no gene match: 8. The germline CDR1 and CDR2 sequences are PRHDT and FYEKMQ (reference sequence). The CDR3 contains 16 residues. The CDR3 loop is CASSSRLTSAQETQYF. The CDR3 DNA reads TGTGCCAGCAGCTCTAGGCTGACTAGCGCCCAAGAGACCCAGTACTTC.

The chain joins TRBV7-2 to TRBJ2-7; 8 bases align to TRBD1. The length of the CDR3 is 15 residues. With V trimmed by 1 base and J by 2 bases, 4 bases remained unmatched. The V gene's germline CDR1 is SGHTA and CDR2 FQGNSA. The CDR3 DNA follows: TGTGCCAGCAGCTTAGAGCAGGGGGCTACCTACGAGCAGTACTTC. Translating it yields CASSLEQGATYEQYF.

This chain joins TRBV21-1 and TRBJ2-7; TRBD1 reflects the table's D call only, with no check against the DNA. TRBV21-1 is designated a pseudogene. The CDR3 covers 17 residues. DNA of the CDR3: TGTGCCAGCAGCCCCCCCCGAGGTGGGCAGGGCCCGTACGAGCAGTACTTC. This translates into CASSPPRGGQGPYEQYF.

CDR3 in amino acids: CASSQEDRGHYGYTF. The CDR3 bases are TGCGCCAGCAGCCAAGAAGACCGGGGCCACTATGGCTACACCTTC. The chain joins TRBV4-3 to TRBJ1-2, with D perhaps TRBD1 (5 bases). This CDR3 contains 15 residues. Germline assignment: CDR1 LGHNA and CDR2 YSLEER. V gave up 0 bases and J gave up 3 bases, with 11 bases separating them.

The CDR3 reads CATSRDGIYEQYF. CDR3 coding DNA: TGTGCCACCAGCAGAGATGGTATCTACGAGCAGTACTTC. V and J are TRBV15 and TRBJ2-7; D ambiguous. Germline CDR1 and CDR2: LNHNV and YYDKDF (reference sequence). V dropped 0 bases and J dropped 3 bases, with 6 bases sitting between them. This CDR3 has 13 amino acids.

This chain joins TRBV4-3 and TRBJ1-4; 7 bases are shared with TRBD1. Germline V gene data show CDR1 as LGHNA and CDR2 as YSLEER. The CDR3 totals 14 residues. V was pared by 0 bases and J by 9 bases, with 4 bases of the junction left unmatched. CDR3 sequence reads: CASSQDPRGKKLFF. The CDR3 nucleotides read TGCGCCAGCAGCCAAGATCCCAGGGGGAAAAAACTGTTTTTT.

The CDR3 nucleotides read TGCGCCAGCACCCAAGAGGGCGCCGGGGAGCTGTTTTTT. Its protein product is CASTQEGAGELFF. V usage is TRBV5-1 and J usage is TRBJ2-2; a weak D match, TRBD2 (5 bases). Deletions cut 6 bases from V and 6 bases from J, with 12 bases between. This CDR3 is 13 amino acids long. Per the germline V gene, CDR1 is SGHRS and CDR2 is YFSETQ.

In this sample, this clone turned up once. The junction differs from germline at one of its ends, possibly a read error. V is TRBV5-8 and J is TRBJ2-7; D possibly corresponds to TRBD2 (5 bases). CDR1 and CDR2 (germline): SGHTS, YDEGEE. There are 10 residues in the CDR3. The CDR3 protein is CASTLLVGDF. CDR3 nucleotide sequence: TGTGCCAGCACCCTGTTGGTGGGAGACTTC.

This clone was recorded only once. The chain recombines TRBV28 with TRBJ2-7; perhaps TRBD2 as D (6 bases). Germline CDR1 reads MDHEN; CDR2 reads SYDVKM. The V and J ends lost 3 bases and 6 bases respectively, with 15 bases between them. CDR3 size: 14 residues. CDR3 coding DNA: TGTGCCAGCAGTTTTTTCCTAGCGTACAGCGAGCAGTACTTC. Protein sequence: CASSFFLAYSEQYF.

V and J are TRBV25-1 and TRBJ2-7; 7 bases agree with TRBD1. V lost 7 bases to trimming and J lost 4 bases; unmatched junction nucleotides: 7. CDR1 is MGHDK, CDR2 SYGVNS, per germline. The CDR3 contains 13 residues. Here the CDR3 reads CASIGQAEYEQYF. The DNA of the CDR3 is TGTGCCAGCATAGGACAGGCGGAATACGAGCAGTACTTC.

This chain joins TRBV30 and TRBJ2-3, with D unresolved. The V end was cut by 0 bases, the J end by 0 bases, with 13 bases between. The CDR3 runs 16 residues. Germline V gene sequence: CDR1 GTSNPN, CDR2 SVGIG (reference sequence). CDR3 sequence: CAWSVPGVTSTDTQYF. Written as DNA, the CDR3 is TGTGCCTGGAGTGTACCTGGGGTAACTAGCACAGATACGCAGTATTTT.

This chain links TRBV5-1 with TRBJ2-7, with D possibly matching TRBD1 (5 bases). Germline V gives CDR1 SGHRS, CDR2 YFSETQ. The CDR3 totals 16 residues. Between the trimmed V and J ends, which lost 3 bases and 1 base, there was a span of 17 bases. CDR3 sequence reads: CASSWALLTESYEQYF. In DNA form, the CDR3 reads TGCGCCAGCAGCTGGGCCTTGCTGACAGAATCCTACGAGCAGTACTTC.

V gene TRBV19 combines with J gene TRBJ1-4; D ambiguous. V was trimmed by 3 bases and J by 10 bases, leaving 21 bases between them. There are 16 residues in the CDR3. Germline CDR1 is LNHDA and CDR2 is SQIVND (reference sequence). DNA of the CDR3: TGTGCCAGTAGTATTACCCCCGGGAACAGACGCGGAAAACTGTTTTTT. Translating gives CASSITPGNRRGKLFF.

This clone was seen only a few times. The V call is TRBV4-2, the J call TRBJ2-7; D gene unclear. In germline, CDR1 is LGHNA, CDR2 YNFKEQ. Trimming shortened V by 2 bases and J by 0 bases, and 14 bases separated the two germline ends. CDR3 length: 16 residues. The CDR3 loop reads CASSQKQDQSSYEQYF. CDR3 DNA sequence: TGTGCCAGCAGCCAAAAGCAGGACCAGAGCTCCTACGAGCAGTACTTC.

V usage is TRBV5-5 and J usage is TRBJ1-4; 7 bases are shared with TRBD1. The CDR3 length is 15 residues. Losses at the gene ends were 0 bases for V and 5 bases for J; bases not matched to a gene: 4. Germline V lookup: CDR1 SGHKS, CDR2 YYEKEE (reference sequence). As DNA, the CDR3 is TGTGCCAGCAGCTTGGAAGGGGGCAGGAATGAAAAACTGTTTTTT. Its translation is CASSLEGGRNEKLFF.

The V gene is TRBV28, the J gene TRBJ2-7; no firm D call. Trimming took 1 base from V and 6 from J, leaving 13 bases between them. Germline values: CDR1 MDHEN, CDR2 SYDVKM. The CDR3 is 14 residues long. CDR3: CASSLFPGLFEQYF. The CDR3 region has the DNA TGTGCCAGCAGTTTATTTCCAGGTCTGTTCGAGCAGTACTTC.

V usage is TRBV7-9 and J usage is TRBJ1-1; possible D gene TRBD1, 6 bases. CDR1 SEHNR and CDR2 FQNEAQ come from the germline V gene (reference sequence). The CDR3 contains 14 residues. Deletions cut 7 bases from V and 6 bases from J, with 18 bases between. This CDR3 is CASTRGQPGAEAFF. In nucleotides, the CDR3 is TGTGCCAGCACCAGAGGACAGCCGGGCGCTGAAGCTTTCTTT.

The V gene is TRBV4-1, the J gene TRBJ2-7; 8 nucleotides agree with TRBD1. Germline V CDR1 and CDR2: MGHRA, YSYEKL. This CDR3 is built from 15 residues. V was clipped by 4 bases and J by 2 bases; unmatched bases: 7. The DNA for the CDR3 is TGCGCCAGCAGCCCCGTTGCGACAGGGGCCTACGAGCAGTACTTC. This sequence encodes CASSPVATGAYEQYF.

This chain connects TRBV9 to TRBJ1-2, with D perhaps TRBD1 (6 bases). The CDR3 runs 12 residues. Germline CDR1 is SGDLS and CDR2 is YYNGEE. V shed 5 bases and J shed 8 bases, with 13 bases lying between them. The CDR3 loop reads CASRDTGFGYTF. For the CDR3, the DNA is TGTGCCAGCAGGGATACAGGGTTCGGCTACACCTTC.

This clone turned up a few times. The chain recombines TRBV30 with TRBJ1-3; D uncertain. The V gene lost 0 bases and the J gene lost 4 bases, with 10 bases spanning the gap. Germline loops: CDR1 GTSNPN, CDR2 SVGIG (reference sequence). CDR3 length equals 14 residues. CDR3 nucleotides: TGTGCCTGGAGTGTTGAAAGGACGGGAAACACCATATATTTT. It specifies CAWSVERTGNTIYF.

The chain couples TRBV28 to TRBJ2-7; 7 bases line up with TRBD2. V shed 6 bases and J 2 bases; nucleotides not matched to a gene: 10. CDR3 length: 15 amino acids. The V gene's germline CDR1 is MDHEN and CDR2 SYDVKM. The chain's CDR3 is CASRLGGVMAYEQYF. The CDR3 region has the DNA TGTGCCAGCAGACTTGGGGGGGTCATGGCCTACGAGCAGTACTTC.

The CDR3 DNA follows: TGTGCCAGCAGCCCGATAGGATACGAGCAGTACTTC. Translation: CASSPIGYEQYF. This chain connects TRBV7-9 to TRBJ2-7; no clear D gene. Trimming left V 5 bases short and J 4 bases short, with 9 bases between. The CDR3 consists of 12 residues. The germline V gene has CDR1 SEHNR and CDR2 FQNEAQ (reference sequence).

The V call is TRBV5-8, the J call TRBJ2-1; weak D call: TRBD1 (6 bases). This CDR3 is 15 amino acids long. Per germline, CDR1 SGHTS and CDR2 YDEGEE. V lost 3 bases to trimming and J lost 7 bases, with 17 bases between them. CDR3 DNA: TGTGCCAGCAGCTCGAGGGGGACCCCGAGGAATGAGCAGTTCTTC. Protein: CASSSRGTPRNEQFF.

The chain combines TRBV10-2 with TRBJ1-1; D not certain. The CDR3 is 13 residues long. The V gene lost 0 bases and the J gene lost 6 bases, with 8 bases spanning the gap. Germline CDR1 is WSHSY and CDR2 is SAAADI. CDR3 protein: CASSESSSSEAFF. As DNA, the CDR3 is TGCGCCAGCAGTGAGTCGTCGAGCTCTGAAGCTTTCTTT.